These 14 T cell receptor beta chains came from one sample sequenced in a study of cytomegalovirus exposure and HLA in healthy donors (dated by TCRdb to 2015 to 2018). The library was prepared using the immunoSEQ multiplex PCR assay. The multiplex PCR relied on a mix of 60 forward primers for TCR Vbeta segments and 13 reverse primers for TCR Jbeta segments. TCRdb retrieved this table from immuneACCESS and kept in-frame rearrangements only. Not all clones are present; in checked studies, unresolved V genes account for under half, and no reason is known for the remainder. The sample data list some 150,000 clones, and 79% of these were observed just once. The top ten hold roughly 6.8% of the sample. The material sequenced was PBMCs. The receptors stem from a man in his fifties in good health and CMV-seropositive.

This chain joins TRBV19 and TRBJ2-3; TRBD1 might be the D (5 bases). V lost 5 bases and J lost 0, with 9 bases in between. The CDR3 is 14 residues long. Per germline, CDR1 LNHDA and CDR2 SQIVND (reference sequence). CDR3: CASSWTPSTDTQYF. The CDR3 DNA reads TGTGCCAGTAGTTGGACACCAAGCACAGATACGCAGTATTTT. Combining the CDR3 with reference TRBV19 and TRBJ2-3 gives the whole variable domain DGGITQSPKYLFRKEGQNVTLSCEQNLNHDAMYWYRQDPGQGLRLIYYSQIVNDFQKGDIAEGYSVSREKKESFPLTVTSAQKNPTAFYLCASSWTPSTDTQYFGPGTRLTVL.

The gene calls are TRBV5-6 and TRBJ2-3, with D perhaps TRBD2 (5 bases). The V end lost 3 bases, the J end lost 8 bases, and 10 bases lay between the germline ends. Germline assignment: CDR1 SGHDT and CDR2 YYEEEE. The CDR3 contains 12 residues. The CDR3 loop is CASSSDWGTQYF. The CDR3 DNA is TGTGCCAGCAGCTCGGACTGGGGTACGCAGTATTTT.

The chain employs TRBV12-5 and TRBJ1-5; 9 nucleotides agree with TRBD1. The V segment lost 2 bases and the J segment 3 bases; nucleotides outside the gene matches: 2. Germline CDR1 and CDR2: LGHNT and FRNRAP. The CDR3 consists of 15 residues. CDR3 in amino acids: CASGLWDRDNQPQHF. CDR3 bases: TGTGCTAGTGGTTTGTGGGACAGGGACAATCAGCCCCAGCATTTT.

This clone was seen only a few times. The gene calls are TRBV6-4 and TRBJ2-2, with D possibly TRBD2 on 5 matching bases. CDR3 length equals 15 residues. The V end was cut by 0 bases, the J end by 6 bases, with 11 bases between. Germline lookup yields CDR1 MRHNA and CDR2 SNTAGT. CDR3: CASSDSRGVAGELFF. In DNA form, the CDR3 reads TGTGCCAGCAGTGACTCCCGGGGAGTGGCCGGGGAGCTGTTTTTT.

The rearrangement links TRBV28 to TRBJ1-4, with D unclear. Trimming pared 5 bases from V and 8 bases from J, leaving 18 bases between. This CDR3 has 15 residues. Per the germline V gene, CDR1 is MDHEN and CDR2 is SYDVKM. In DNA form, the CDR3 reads TGTGCCAGCAGTCCCGCACGGGCGGGAGGGGAAAAACTGTTTTTT. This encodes CASSPARAGGEKLFF.

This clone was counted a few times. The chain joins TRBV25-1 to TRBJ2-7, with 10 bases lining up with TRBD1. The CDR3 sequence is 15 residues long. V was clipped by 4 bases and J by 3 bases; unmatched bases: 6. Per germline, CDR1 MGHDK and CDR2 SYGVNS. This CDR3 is CASSVTGTGVYEQYF. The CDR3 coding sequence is TGTGCCAGCAGTGTTACCGGGACAGGGGTCTACGAGCAGTACTTC.

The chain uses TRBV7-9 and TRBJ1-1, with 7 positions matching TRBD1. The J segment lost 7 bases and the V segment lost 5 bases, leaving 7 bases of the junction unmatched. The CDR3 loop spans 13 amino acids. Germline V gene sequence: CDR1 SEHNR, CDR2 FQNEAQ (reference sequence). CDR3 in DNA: TGTGCCAGCAGCCTCCGGACAGGAGTTGAAGCTTTCTTT. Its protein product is CASSLRTGVEAFF. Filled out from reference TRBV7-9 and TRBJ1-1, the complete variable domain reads DTGVSQNPRHKITKRGQNVTFRCDPISEHNRLYWYRQTLGQGPEFLTYFQNEAQLEKSRLLSDRFSAERPKGSFSTLEIQRTEQGDSAMYLCASSLRTGVEAFFGQGTRLTVV.

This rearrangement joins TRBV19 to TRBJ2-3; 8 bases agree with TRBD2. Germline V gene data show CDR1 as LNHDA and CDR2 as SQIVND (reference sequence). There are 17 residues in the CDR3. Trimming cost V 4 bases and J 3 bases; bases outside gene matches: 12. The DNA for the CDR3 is TGTGCCAGTAGTAGGGGCTTACGGGAGGGCCTAACAGATACGCAGTATTTT. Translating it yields CASSRGLREGLTDTQYF.

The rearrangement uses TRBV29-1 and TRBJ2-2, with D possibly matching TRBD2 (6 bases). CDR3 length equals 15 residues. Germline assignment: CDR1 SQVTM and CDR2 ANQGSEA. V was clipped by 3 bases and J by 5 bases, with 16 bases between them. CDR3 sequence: CSVDTGRGPTGELFF. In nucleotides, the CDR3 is TGCAGCGTTGATACGGGGCGGGGTCCGACCGGGGAGCTGTTTTTT.

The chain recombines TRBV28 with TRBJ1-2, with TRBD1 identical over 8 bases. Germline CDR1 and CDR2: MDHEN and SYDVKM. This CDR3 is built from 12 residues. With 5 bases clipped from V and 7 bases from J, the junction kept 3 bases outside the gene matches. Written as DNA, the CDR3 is TGTGCCAGCAGTCCAGGGGGCAGTGGCTACACCTTC. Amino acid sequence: CASSPGGSGYTF.

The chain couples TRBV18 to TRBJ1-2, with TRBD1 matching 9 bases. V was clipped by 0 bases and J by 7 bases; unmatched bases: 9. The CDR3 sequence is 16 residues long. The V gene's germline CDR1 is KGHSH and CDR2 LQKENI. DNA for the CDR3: TGTGCCAGCTCACCACCGGGACAGGGTAGTTTGGGTGGCTACACCTTC. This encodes CASSPPGQGSLGGYTF.

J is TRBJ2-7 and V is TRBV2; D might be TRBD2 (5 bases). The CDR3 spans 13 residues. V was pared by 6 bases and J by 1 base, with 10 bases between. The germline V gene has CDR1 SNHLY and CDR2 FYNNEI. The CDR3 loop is CASSRTGSYEQYF. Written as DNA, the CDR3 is TGTGCCAGCAGCAGGACTGGATCCTACGAGCAGTACTTC.

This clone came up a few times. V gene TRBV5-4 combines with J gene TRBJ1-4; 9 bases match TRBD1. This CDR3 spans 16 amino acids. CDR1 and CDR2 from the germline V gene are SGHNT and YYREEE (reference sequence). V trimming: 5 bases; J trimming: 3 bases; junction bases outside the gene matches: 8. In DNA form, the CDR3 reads TGTGCCAGCAGTTCACCACAGGGGGCTGCTAATGAAAAACTGTTTTTT. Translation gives CASSSPQGAANEKLFF.

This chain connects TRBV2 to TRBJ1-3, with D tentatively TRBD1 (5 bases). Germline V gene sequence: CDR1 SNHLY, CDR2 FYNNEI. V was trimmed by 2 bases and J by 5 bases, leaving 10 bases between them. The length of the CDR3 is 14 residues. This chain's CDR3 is CASSETAGRNTIYF. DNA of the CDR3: TGTGCCAGCAGTGAAACGGCAGGGAGAAACACCATATATTTT.